The rows below give T cell receptor beta chains drawn from one sample of a study of CD8 T cell repertoires and HIV-1 epitope variants. These receptors lack a known antigen. Sequencing used immunoSEQ multiplex PCR; TCRdb keeps in-frame clones, though not all of them. The sample yields roughly 2,200 clones, roughly 61% seen once. Material for sequencing was cultured CD8+ T cells derived from PBMCs. The origin of the receptors is a male donor with HIV. Each CDR3 is given with its conserved first and last residue. A D gene is named only where the DNA matches it firmly. Size tells how often a clone was seen (once, few, many) or the class of an expanded clone, and some rows leave it out.

>.|once|TRBJ2-1|TRBV4-1
TGCGCCAGCAGCCAAGAATGGGGGAATGAGCAGTTCTTC
CASSQEWGNEQFF
>TRBD2|few|TRBJ2-1|TRBV9
TGTGCCAGCAGCGTAGAGGGACTAGCGGGGGAATACAATGAGCAGTTCTTC
CASSVEGLAGEYNEQFF
>TRBD1|.|TRBJ1-5|TRBV5-6
TGTGCCAGCAGCCTAGGGACAGGGGTTCAGCCCCAGCATTTT
CASSLGTGVQPQHF
>.|.|TRBJ2-7|TRBV10-2
TGCGCCAGCAGTGACCCCGCCTACGAGCAGTACTTC
CASSDPAYEQYF
>TRBD1|.|TRBJ1-1|TRBV9
TGTGCCAGCAGCGATCCCGGGACAGGGGACACTGAAGCTTTCTTT
CASSDPGTGDTEAFF
>.|.|TRBJ2-2|TRBV14
TGTGCCAGCAGGCTAGAAGCGAACACCGGGGAGCTGTTTTTT
CASRLEANTGELFF
>.|.|TRBJ1-1|TRBV4-1
TGCGCCAGCAGCCAAGGGACAGCCGAAGCTTTCTTT
CASSQGTAEAFF
>.|.|TRBJ2-7|TRBV19
TGTGCCAGTAGTATAAGCATCTCCTACGAGCAGTACTTC
CASSISISYEQYF
>TRBD1|few|TRBJ1-5|TRBV7-9
TGTGCCAGCAGCCCACAGGGGGCTGGCAATCAGCCCCAGCATTTT
CASSPQGAGNQPQHF
>TRBD2|few|TRBJ2-4|TRBV7-2
TGTGCCAGCAGCTTGCCGGGACTAGCGGGATCGGGGAACATTCAGTACTTC
CASSLPGLAGSGNIQYF
>.|.|TRBJ2-6|TRBV22-1
TGTCCTGGGAGTGTGACGGAACAAAGTCGGGCCAACGTCCTGACTTTC
CPGSVTEQSRANVLTF
>.|.|TRBJ1-1|TRBV27
TGTGCCAGCAGTCCCGGGACGGTGAACACTGAAGCTTTCTTT
CASSPGTVNTEAFF
>TRBD1|.|TRBJ2-3|TRBV4-1
TGCGCCAGCAGCCAGGAAGACCTGAGGACAGGGGCAGATACGCAGTATTTT
CASSQEDLRTGADTQYF
>.|.|TRBJ2-2|TRBV2
TGTGCCAGCGGCCCAGCGCCCGGGGAGCTGTTTTTT
CASGPAPGELFF
>.|few|TRBJ2-1|TRBV7-2
TGTGCCAGCAGCTTCGGCCCCCAGAAGTTCTTC
CASSFGPQKFF
>.|few|TRBJ2-1|TRBV6-5
TGTGCCAGCAGTTACGGGGGCAGGGGTTATGATGAGCAGTTCTTC
CASSYGGRGYDEQFF
>.|few|TRBJ1-1|TRBV11-2
TGTGCCAGCAGCTTAGATTGGCAGGGAAGGACTGAAGCTTTCTTT
CASSLDWQGRTEAFF
>.|.|TRBJ1-3|TRBV5-6
TGTGCCAGCAGCGAGACCCCGTCTGGAAACACCATATATTTT
CASSETPSGNTIYF
>.|.|TRBJ2-5|TRBV5-1
TGCGCCAGCAGTTCTCAGGGAGGTGGAGAGACCCAGTACTTC
CASSSQGGGETQYF
>.|few|TRBJ2-1|TRBV29-1
TGCAGCGTTGAACCGGACCCTGGCAATGAGCAGTTCTTC
CSVEPDPGNEQFF
>.|few|TRBJ2-5|TRBV7-9
TGTGCCAGCAGCTATGGGGGACTTGCGGAGACCCAGTACTTC
CASSYGGLAETQYF
>TRBD2|.|TRBJ2-1|TRBV7-9
TGTGCCAGCAGCCCATATAGCGGGGTAGGGGATGAGCAGTTCTTC
CASSPYSGVGDEQFF
>.|.|TRBJ1-1|TRBV29-1
TGCAGCGTTGGGGGGGACACTGAAGCTTTCTTT
CSVGGDTEAFF
>TRBD2|.|TRBJ2-1|TRBV10-3
TGTGCCATCAGTGTAGAAGCGGGGGGAACCTACAATGAGCAGTTCTTC
CAISVEAGGTYNEQFF
>TRBD1|few|TRBJ1-1|TRBV5-1
TGCGCCAGCAGCTTGGACTGGACAGGGGGGACTGAAGCTTTCTTT
CASSLDWTGGTEAFF
>.|.|TRBJ2-6|TRBV28
TGTGCCAGCAACGACCGCTCTGGGGCCAACGTCCTGACTTTC
CASNDRSGANVLTF
>.|.|TRBJ2-2|TRBV2
TGTGCCAGCAGTGACTACAAGGCAGGGGGGGACACCGGGGAGCTGTTTTTT
CASSDYKAGGDTGELFF
>.|.|TRBJ2-5|TRBV5-1
TGCGCCAGCAGCTTGGCCGGACAGCAAGAGACCCAGTACTTC
CASSLAGQQETQYF
>TRBD2|.|TRBJ2-1|TRBV5-6
TGTGCCAGCAGCCGTAGCGGGTTGGTCCCCAATGAGCAGTTCTTC
CASSRSGLVPNEQFF
>.|once|TRBJ2-1|TRBV5-4
TGTGCCAGCACCGACCCAGTTCGAGGCGGCTCCTACAATGAGCAGTTCTTC
CASTDPVRGGSYNEQFF
>.|.|TRBJ2-1|TRBV15
TGTGCCACCAGCAGAGAGGAGTCCAATGAGCAGTTCTTC
CATSREESNEQFF
>.|.|TRBJ2-7|TRBV14
TGTGCCAGCAGCCAAGGCTACGAGCAGTACTTC
CASSQGYEQYF
>TRBD2|.|TRBJ2-5|TRBV11-1
TGTGCCAGCAGCTTCTGGGTTTCCGGGGGGGCCGGAGAGACCCAGTACTTC
CASSFWVSGGAGETQYF
>TRBD2|.|TRBJ2-1|TRBV11-2
TGTGCCAGCTCACCCGGGAGGGGAGATTTGGACAATGAGCAGTTCTTC
CASSPGRGDLDNEQFF
>TRBD2|.|TRBJ2-2|TRBV13
TGTGCCAGCAGCTTAGGTTGGGCTAGCGGGAGCACCGGGGAGCTGTTTTTT
CASSLGWASGSTGELFF
>.|once|TRBJ2-2|TRBV10-1
TGCGCCAGCCAGTTGGCAGGGCAGACCGGGGAGCTGTTTTTT
CASQLAGQTGELFF
>.|few|TRBJ2-2|TRBV11-3
TGTGCCAGCAGCTTTAGAAGGACCGGGGAGCTGTTTTTT
CASSFRRTGELFF
>TRBD2|.|TRBJ2-2|TRBV5-1
TGCGCCAGCAGCCTACTAGCGGGGGATTACACCGGGGAGCTGTTTTTT
CASSLLAGDYTGELFF
>.|.|TRBJ2-7|TRBV19
TGTGCCAGTAGTATACTAGTCAGCGACGAGCAGTACTTC
CASSILVSDEQYF
>TRBD2|.|TRBJ2-1|TRBV10-2
TGCGCCAGCAGTGATTCGAGCGGGGGGCAAGGTGAGCAGTTCTTC
CASSDSSGGQGEQFF
>.|.|TRBJ2-1|TRBV19
TGTGCCAGTAGTATAGATCCCAGAGACAATGAGCAGTTCTTC
CASSIDPRDNEQFF
>.|.|TRBJ1-1|TRBV30
TGTGCCTGGAGTCGCAGCCCCCACGGGGCTTTCTTT
CAWSRSPHGAFF